These T cell receptor beta chains were read from a single sample in a study of cytomegalovirus exposure and HLA in healthy donors. The repertoire was sequenced with immunoSEQ multiplex PCR; TCRdb's copy has only in-frame clones and lacks some. The sample carries some 150,000 clones, 75% to 90% recorded once. Sequences were obtained from PBMCs. Receptor source: a woman aged 25 to 45 in good health and CMV-seronegative. Both conserved end residues are part of each CDR3. Each record gives: D gene, J gene, V gene, clone size, CDR3 protein, CDR3 DNA. The D gene is left open where the match is weak. Expanded clones are given a class, and other clones once, few, many or no size at all.

d_gene: TRBD1; j_gene: TRBJ2-7; v_gene: TRBV4-1; abundance: NA; CDR3aa: CASSQVQGVYEQYF; CDR3nt: TGCGCCAGCAGCCAAGTTCAGGGGGTCTACGAGCAGTACTTC
d_gene: NA; j_gene: TRBJ1-2; v_gene: TRBV10-3; abundance: few; CDR3aa: CAISESRDTFYTF; CDR3nt: TGTGCCATCAGTGAGTCAAGGGACACCTTCTACACCTTC
d_gene: TRBD2; j_gene: TRBJ2-7; v_gene: TRBV7-2; abundance: NA; CDR3aa: CASSLGLAGGYEQYF; CDR3nt: TGTGCCAGCAGCCTGGGACTAGCGGGGGGTTACGAGCAGTACTTC
d_gene: NA; j_gene: TRBJ2-5; v_gene: TRBV2; abundance: NA; CDR3aa: CASSEVRGQETQYF; CDR3nt: TGTGCCAGCAGTGAAGTACGGGGGCAAGAGACCCAGTACTTC
d_gene: TRBD1; j_gene: TRBJ2-7; v_gene: TRBV6-1; abundance: NA; CDR3aa: CASARQGSYEQYF; CDR3nt: TGTGCCAGCGCGCGACAGGGTTCCTACGAGCAGTACTTC
d_gene: NA; j_gene: TRBJ1-4; v_gene: TRBV18; abundance: NA; CDR3aa: CASSPPGGGGEKLFF; CDR3nt: TGTGCCAGCTCACCACCCGGGGGCGGGGGTGAAAAACTGTTTTTT
d_gene: NA; j_gene: TRBJ2-7; v_gene: TRBV4-1; abundance: NA; CDR3aa: CASSQDQGGLDEQYF; CDR3nt: TGCGCCAGCAGCCAAGATCAGGGGGGTTTGGACGAGCAGTACTTC
d_gene: NA; j_gene: TRBJ2-2; v_gene: TRBV30; abundance: NA; CDR3aa: CARSGTYNTGELFF; CDR3nt: TGTGCCCGGTCCGGGACTTATAACACCGGGGAGCTGTTTTTT
d_gene: NA; j_gene: TRBJ1-5; v_gene: TRBV28; abundance: few; CDR3aa: CASSSTWTLNQPQHF; CDR3nt: TGTGCCAGCAGTTCGACCTGGACACTTAATCAGCCCCAGCATTTT
d_gene: NA; j_gene: TRBJ1-3; v_gene: TRBV5-1; abundance: NA; CDR3aa: CASSLRQGGGNTIYF; CDR3nt: TGCGCCAGCAGCTTGCGCCAGGGAGGAGGAAACACCATATATTTT
d_gene: NA; j_gene: TRBJ1-4; v_gene: TRBV2; abundance: NA; CDR3aa: CASSRDGGWDEKLFF; CDR3nt: TGTGCCAGCAGCCGGGATGGGGGCTGGGATGAAAAACTGTTTTTT
d_gene: NA; j_gene: TRBJ2-7; v_gene: TRBV7-9; abundance: NA; CDR3aa: CASRPRRDSYEQYF; CDR3nt: TGTGCCAGCAGGCCAAGACGGGACTCCTACGAGCAGTACTTC
d_gene: TRBD2; j_gene: TRBJ2-7; v_gene: TRBV27; abundance: NA; CDR3aa: CASSSSGTYEQYF; CDR3nt: TGTGCCAGCAGTTCAAGCGGGACCTACGAGCAGTACTTC
d_gene: NA; j_gene: TRBJ2-7; v_gene: TRBV5-1; abundance: NA; CDR3aa: CASSLVGSYGQYF; CDR3nt: TGCGCCAGCAGCTTGGTCGGGTCCTACGGGCAGTACTTC
d_gene: TRBD2; j_gene: TRBJ2-3; v_gene: TRBV30; abundance: NA; CDR3aa: CAWSFTSGGADTQYF; CDR3nt: TGTGCCTGGAGTTTTACCAGCGGGGGGGCAGATACGCAGTATTTT
d_gene: TRBD1; j_gene: TRBJ2-7; v_gene: TRBV4-3; abundance: few; CDR3aa: CASSQIRQGADLYEQYF; CDR3nt: TGCGCCAGCAGCCAGATTCGACAGGGGGCCGACCTCTACGAGCAGTACTTC
d_gene: NA; j_gene: TRBJ2-6; v_gene: TRBV2; abundance: NA; CDR3aa: CASIEGPLGANVLTF; CDR3nt: TGTGCCAGCATAGAGGGCCCCCTTGGGGCCAACGTCCTGACTTTC
d_gene: NA; j_gene: TRBJ2-2; v_gene: TRBV5-1; abundance: NA; CDR3aa: CASSPGHEIYTGELFF; CDR3nt: TGCGCCAGCAGTCCTGGACACGAGATTTACACCGGGGAGCTGTTTTTT
d_gene: TRBD2; j_gene: TRBJ2-1; v_gene: TRBV11-1; abundance: NA; CDR3aa: CASSLGWRGRIVTYNEQFF; CDR3nt: TGTGCCAGCAGCCTAGGGTGGCGCGGGAGAATAGTAACCTACAATGAGCAGTTCTTC
d_gene: TRBD2; j_gene: TRBJ2-1; v_gene: TRBV5-4; abundance: NA; CDR3aa: CASSSRTSGGEQFF; CDR3nt: TGTGCCAGCAGCTCCCGGACTAGCGGGGGGGAGCAGTTCTTC
d_gene: NA; j_gene: TRBJ1-2; v_gene: TRBV6-5; abundance: NA; CDR3aa: CASSSGANYGYTF; CDR3nt: TGTGCCAGCAGTTCCGGGGCTAACTATGGCTACACCTTC
d_gene: TRBD2; j_gene: TRBJ2-3; v_gene: TRBV28; abundance: NA; CDR3aa: CASSQTSGSTDTQYF; CDR3nt: TGTGCCAGCAGTCAGACTAGCGGTAGCACAGATACGCAGTATTTT
d_gene: NA; j_gene: TRBJ2-1; v_gene: TRBV5-6; abundance: NA; CDR3aa: CASSLEFNRVGYNEQFF; CDR3nt: TGTGCCAGCAGCTTAGAATTTAACAGGGTGGGGTACAATGAGCAGTTCTTC
d_gene: NA; j_gene: TRBJ2-5; v_gene: TRBV18; abundance: NA; CDR3aa: CASSPPTNEQETQYF; CDR3nt: TGTGCCAGCTCACCACCCACTAACGAGCAAGAGACCCAGTACTTC
d_gene: NA; j_gene: TRBJ1-4; v_gene: TRBV7-2; abundance: NA; CDR3aa: CASSLGFGGVGEKLFF; CDR3nt: TGTGCCAGCAGCTTAGGTTTTGGAGGGGTGGGTGAAAAACTGTTTTTT
d_gene: TRBD2; j_gene: TRBJ2-7; v_gene: TRBV10-3; abundance: few; CDR3aa: CAISDLAGVHEQYF; CDR3nt: TGTGCCATCAGTGACCTAGCGGGAGTCCACGAGCAGTACTTC
d_gene: NA; j_gene: TRBJ2-7; v_gene: TRBV30; abundance: once; CDR3aa: CAWSGNSFIF; CDR3nt: TGTGCCTGGAGTGGTAACTCTTTTATATTC
d_gene: NA; j_gene: TRBJ1-6; v_gene: TRBV7-2; abundance: NA; CDR3aa: CASSPEHRPLGSYNSPLHF; CDR3nt: TGTGCCAGCAGCCCAGAGCACAGACCTCTGGGCTCCTATAATTCACCCCTCCACTTT
d_gene: TRBD1; j_gene: TRBJ1-5; v_gene: TRBV5-1; abundance: NA; CDR3aa: CASSLVAGQHLGGKCNQPQHF; CDR3nt: TGCGCCAGCAGCTTGGTCGCGGGACAGCATCTTGGGGGAAAATGCAATCAGCCCCAGCATTTT
d_gene: TRBD2; j_gene: TRBJ2-3; v_gene: TRBV18; abundance: NA; CDR3aa: CASSPSGGNGDTQYF; CDR3nt: TGTGCCAGCTCACCATCGGGGGGGAACGGTGATACGCAGTATTTT
d_gene: NA; j_gene: TRBJ1-1; v_gene: TRBV7-8; abundance: NA; CDR3aa: CASSPRRPVNTEAFF; CDR3nt: TGTGCCAGCAGCCCTAGGAGGCCCGTGAACACTGAAGCTTTCTTT
d_gene: NA; j_gene: TRBJ1-5; v_gene: TRBV28; abundance: NA; CDR3aa: CASSLSPGRMVFGNQPQHF; CDR3nt: TGTGCCAGCAGTTTATCTCCAGGGCGGATGGTATTCGGCAATCAGCCCCAGCATTTT
d_gene: NA; j_gene: TRBJ1-1; v_gene: TRBV14; abundance: few; CDR3aa: CASSQDGGGTEAFF; CDR3nt: TGTGCCAGCAGCCAAGATGGGGGGGGGACTGAAGCTTTCTTT
d_gene: NA; j_gene: TRBJ2-7; v_gene: TRBV29-1; abundance: NA; CDR3aa: CSVYEGYSEQYF; CDR3nt: TGCAGCGTTTATGAGGGTTACAGCGAGCAGTACTTC
d_gene: TRBD2; j_gene: TRBJ2-3; v_gene: TRBV5-6; abundance: few; CDR3aa: CASSLGASGRSDTQYF; CDR3nt: TGTGCCAGCAGCTTGGGGGCTAGCGGGAGATCCGATACGCAGTATTTT
d_gene: NA; j_gene: TRBJ2-7; v_gene: TRBV30; abundance: NA; CDR3aa: CAWGRGTGLYEQYF; CDR3nt: TGTGCCTGGGGGAGGGGGACAGGCTTATACGAGCAGTACTTC
d_gene: NA; j_gene: TRBJ1-2; v_gene: TRBV28; abundance: few; CDR3aa: CAAVDPGGAGGYTF; CDR3nt: TGTGCCGCGGTCGACCCGGGGGGGGCCGGAGGCTACACCTTC
d_gene: NA; j_gene: TRBJ2-3; v_gene: TRBV7-2; abundance: NA; CDR3aa: CASSFPWGGFSTDTQYF; CDR3nt: TGTGCCAGCAGCTTCCCCTGGGGCGGCTTTAGCACAGATACGCAGTATTTT
d_gene: NA; j_gene: TRBJ2-7; v_gene: TRBV19; abundance: NA; CDR3aa: CASRNRGGGYEQYF; CDR3nt: TGTGCCAGTAGGAACAGGGGGGGAGGCTACGAGCAGTACTTC
d_gene: NA; j_gene: TRBJ1-1; v_gene: TRBV18; abundance: NA; CDR3aa: CASSPGVRGDLNTEAFF; CDR3nt: TGTGCCAGCTCACCAGGGGTGCGGGGGGATTTGAACACTGAAGCTTTCTTT
d_gene: TRBD1; j_gene: TRBJ1-3; v_gene: TRBV9; abundance: NA; CDR3aa: CASSPRDSHSGNTIYF; CDR3nt: TGTGCCAGCAGCCCCAGGGACAGCCACTCTGGAAACACCATATATTTT
d_gene: NA; j_gene: TRBJ2-7; v_gene: TRBV13; abundance: NA; CDR3aa: CASSSNRDEQYF; CDR3nt: TGTGCCAGCAGCTCGAACAGGGACGAGCAGTACTTC